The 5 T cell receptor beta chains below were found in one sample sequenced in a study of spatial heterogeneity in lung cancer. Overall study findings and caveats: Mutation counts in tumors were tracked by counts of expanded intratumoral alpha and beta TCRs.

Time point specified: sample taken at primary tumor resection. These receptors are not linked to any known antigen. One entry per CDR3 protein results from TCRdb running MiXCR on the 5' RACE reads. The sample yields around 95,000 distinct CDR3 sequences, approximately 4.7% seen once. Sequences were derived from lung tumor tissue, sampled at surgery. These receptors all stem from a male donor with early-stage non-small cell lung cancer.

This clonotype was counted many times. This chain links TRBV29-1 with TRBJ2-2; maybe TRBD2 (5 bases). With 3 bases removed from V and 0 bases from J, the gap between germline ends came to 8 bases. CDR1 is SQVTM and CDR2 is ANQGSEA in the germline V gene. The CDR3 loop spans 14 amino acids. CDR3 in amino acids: CSVERVANTGELFF. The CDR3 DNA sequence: TGCAGCGTTGAGAGGGTAGCGAACACCGGGGAGCTGTTTTTT.

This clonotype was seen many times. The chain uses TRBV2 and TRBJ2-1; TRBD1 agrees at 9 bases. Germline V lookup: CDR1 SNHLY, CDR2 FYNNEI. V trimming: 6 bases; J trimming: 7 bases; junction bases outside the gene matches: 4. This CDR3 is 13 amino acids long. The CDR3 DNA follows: TGTGCCAGCAGAACGGACAGGGGAAATGAGCAGTTCTTC. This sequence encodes CASRTDRGNEQFF.

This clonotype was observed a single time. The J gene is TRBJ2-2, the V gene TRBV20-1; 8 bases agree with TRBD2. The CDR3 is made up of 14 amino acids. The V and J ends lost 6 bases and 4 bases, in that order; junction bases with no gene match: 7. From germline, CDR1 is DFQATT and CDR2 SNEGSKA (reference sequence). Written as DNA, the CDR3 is TGCAGTGCCGCCGGGAGGGCCGGCACCGGGGAGCTGTTTTTT. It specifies CSAAGRAGTGELFF.

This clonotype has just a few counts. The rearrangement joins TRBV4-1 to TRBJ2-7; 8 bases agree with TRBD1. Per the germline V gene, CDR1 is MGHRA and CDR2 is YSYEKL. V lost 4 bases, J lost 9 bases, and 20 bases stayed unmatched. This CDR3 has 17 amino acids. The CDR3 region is CASSLLPRTGFGGAQYF. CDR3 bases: TGCGCCAGCAGCCTCCTACCCAGGACAGGGTTCGGGGGTGCGCAGTACTTC.

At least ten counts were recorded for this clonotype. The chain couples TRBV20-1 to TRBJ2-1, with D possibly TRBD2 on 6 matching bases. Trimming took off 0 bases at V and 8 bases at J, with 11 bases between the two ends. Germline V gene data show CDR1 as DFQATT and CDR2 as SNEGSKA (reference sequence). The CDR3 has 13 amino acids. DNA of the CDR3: TGCAGTGCTAGAGATCGCCGCGGGGATGAGCAGTTCTTC. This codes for CSARDRRGDEQFF.